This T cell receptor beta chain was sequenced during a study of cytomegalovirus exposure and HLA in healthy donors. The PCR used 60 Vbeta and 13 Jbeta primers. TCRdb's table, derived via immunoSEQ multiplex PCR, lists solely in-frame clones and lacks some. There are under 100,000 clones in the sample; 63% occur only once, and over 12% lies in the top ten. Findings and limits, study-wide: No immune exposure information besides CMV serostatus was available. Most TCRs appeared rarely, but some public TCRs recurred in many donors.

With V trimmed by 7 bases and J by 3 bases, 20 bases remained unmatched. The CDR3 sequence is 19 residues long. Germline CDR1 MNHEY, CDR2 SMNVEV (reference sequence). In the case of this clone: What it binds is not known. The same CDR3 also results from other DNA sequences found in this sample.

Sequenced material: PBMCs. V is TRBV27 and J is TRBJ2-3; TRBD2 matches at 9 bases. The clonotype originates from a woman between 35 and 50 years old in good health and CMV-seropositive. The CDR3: CASTLRAGGPRVGTDTQYF. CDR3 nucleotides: TGTGCCAGCACCTTACGGGCGGGAGGGCCGAGGGTCGGAACAGATACGCAGTATTTT.